This passage covers 26 T cell receptor beta chains from one sample sequenced in a study of T cells in women clearing cervical HPV infection. The table came from immunoSEQ multiplex PCR; TCRdb's copy has only in-frame clones and leaves some out. The sample totals 20,000 to 25,000 clones. Source material: blood buffy coat. These TCRs come from a woman aged 18 to 75 with a cervical HPV16 infection that either progressed to CIN3+ or cleared (not recorded which).

Regarding this clone: With the read ending 3 residues before the CDR3 end, the germline J gene is used to fill in that end. The chain links TRBV6-1 to TRBJ2-5, with a weak D call TRBD1 (5 bases). V dropped 3 bases and J dropped 4 bases, with 12 bases sitting between them. The CDR3 is made up of 14 amino acids. The germline V gene encodes CDR1 MNHNS and CDR2 SASEGT. CDR3 DNA (partial): TGTGCCAGCAGTGAGCAGGGTCTTAGAGAGACC. Translating it yields CASSEQGLRET. The full CDR3 sequence reads CASSEQGLRETQYF.

On this clone itself: The read terminates 3 residues before the CDR3 end, so the remaining end is supplied by the germline J gene. The rearrangement uses TRBV9 and TRBJ2-3, with 7 bases matching TRBD1. CDR1 is SGDLS and CDR2 is YYNGEE in the germline V gene. CDR3 length: 13 amino acids. The CDR3 loop is CASSGRQGRTQYF. The part of the CDR3 DNA that was read is TGTGCCAGCAGCGGCCGACAGGGACGGACG.

To note about this clone: The observed sequence ends 3 residues before the CDR3 terminus, with the missing tail filled in from the germline J gene. The rearrangement uses TRBV5-1 and TRBJ2-7; D uncertain. The CDR3 is 13 residues long. Trimming stripped 4 bases from V and 3 bases from J, with 11 bases between. CDR1 SGHRS and CDR2 YFSETQ come from the germline V gene. The CDR3 here is CASSVPSSYEQYF. Partial CDR3 DNA: TGCGCCAGCAGCGTACCCTCCAGCTACGAG.

A note on this clone: The CDR3 end falls 3 residues outside the read, so it is completed with the germline J gene. V gene TRBV5-6 combines with J gene TRBJ1-6; D not resolved. V was shortened by 4 bases and J by 3 bases, with 11 bases between the two germline ends. The CDR3 covers 15 residues. CDR1 is SGHDT, CDR2 YYEEEE, per germline. CDR3 sequence reads: CASSGGLYYNSPLHF. The sequenced CDR3 bases are TGTGCCAGCAGCGGCGGTCTGTACTATAATTCACCC.

With regard to this clone: The read ends 3 residues early relative to the CDR3; the germline J gene fills the gap. The rearrangement joins TRBV20-1 to TRBJ1-2; TRBD1 matches 7 bases. V dropped 2 bases and J dropped 4; count of bases not matched to a gene: 10. The CDR3 runs to 15 residues. Germline V lookup: CDR1 DFQATT, CDR2 SNEGSKA (reference sequence). This CDR3 reads CSARPPMTGLYGYTF. Incomplete CDR3 DNA: TGCAGTGCTAGACCCCCCATGACAGGGCTCTATGGC.

As to this clone: The CDR3 extends 3 residues past the end of the read, so its final part is completed from the germline J gene. The chain is built from TRBV20-1 and TRBJ2-3; TRBD2 matches at 7 bases. CDR1 is DFQATT and CDR2 is SNEGSKA in the germline V gene (reference sequence). The CDR3 totals 15 residues. Trimming cost V 6 bases and J 2 bases; bases outside gene matches: 11. CDR3: CSASPTAGNTDTQYF. CDR3 DNA, as far as it was read: TGCAGTGCCAGCCCTACAGCGGGGAACACAGATACG.

As to this clone: The CDR3 is cut off 3 residues early in the read; its end comes from the germline J gene. The chain couples TRBV6-1 to TRBJ2-3, with TRBD2 identical over 14 bases. Germline CDR1 is MNHNS and CDR2 is SASEGT. The CDR3 totals 16 residues. Trimming took 4 bases from V and 8 from J; bases not matched to a gene: 8. CDR3 protein: CASSGLGLAGAATQYF. CDR3 DNA (partial): TGTGCCAGCAGTGGATTGGGACTAGCGGGAGCCGCTACG.

As for this clone: The CDR3 extends 3 residues past the end of the read, so its final part is completed from the germline J gene. The rearrangement links TRBV20-1 to TRBJ1-5, with D uncertain. Germline V gives CDR1 DFQATT, CDR2 SNEGSKA (reference sequence). The CDR3 covers 14 residues. Trimming removed 1 base at V and 4 bases at J, with 11 bases between. The CDR3 reads CSARAAGRNQPQHF. The CDR3 DNA, read in part, is TGCAGTGCTAGAGCGGCAGGTAGGAATCAGCCC.

About this clone: Read data end 3 residues before the CDR3 end; the end is taken from the germline J gene. This chain joins TRBV7-2 and TRBJ1-5; 7 bases align to TRBD1. CDR1 is SGHTA, CDR2 FQGNSA, per germline. Unmatched junction bases numbered 10, after V lost 5 bases and J lost 9 bases. The length of the CDR3 is 14 residues. This chain's CDR3 is CASSAGGYGGPQHF. The CDR3 DNA, read in part, is TGTGCCAGCAGCGCAGGGGGGTATGGTGGGCCC.

Regarding this clone: The read ends 3 residues shy of where the CDR3 ends; the end is completed using the germline J gene. The chain recombines TRBV7-2 with TRBJ1-2; 7 positions match TRBD1. CDR1 is SGHTA, CDR2 FQGNSA, per germline. The CDR3 is 12 amino acids. CDR3 DNA (partial): TGTGCCAGCAGCTTGACAGGGACGGGC. It codes for CASSLTGTG. In full, the CDR3 reads CASSLTGTGYTF.

Of note for this clone: The read ends 3 residues shy of where the CDR3 ends; the end is completed using the germline J gene. The rearrangement links TRBV2 to TRBJ2-5; either TRBD1 or TRBD2 may supply D (6 bases each). Trimming removed 1 base from V and 4 bases from J, with 16 bases in between. The CDR3 runs to 16 residues. Germline CDR1 and CDR2: SNHLY and FYNNEI. CDR3 residues: CASSEDSWRGRETQYF. The sequenced part of the CDR3 DNA is TGTGCCAGCAGTGAAGATTCCTGGAGGGGGAGAGAGACC.

Details on this clone: Read sequence stops 3 residues before the CDR3 end, and the germline J gene provides the missing end. V gene TRBV10-1 combines with J gene TRBJ2-3, with 12 bases identical to TRBD2. This CDR3 region has 16 residues. Germline V gene data show CDR1 as WNHNN and CDR2 as SYGVQD (reference sequence). The junction had 6 bases not matched to a gene; V was cut back by 6 bases and J by 2 bases. CDR3 bases read: TGCGCCAGCAGCCCAACTAGCGGGGGGACCACAGATACG. Translating it yields CASSPTSGGTTDT. The full CDR3 protein reads CASSPTSGGTTDTQYF.

A word on this clone: The read ends 3 residues early relative to the CDR3; the germline J gene fills the gap. The chain links TRBV2 to TRBJ1-4; D remains ambiguous. Germline values: CDR1 SNHLY, CDR2 FYNNEI. The CDR3 is made up of 13 amino acids. V lost 8 bases and J 3 bases, leaving 10 bases between the germline ends. CDR3 region: CASLRRANEKLFF. The part of the CDR3 DNA that was read is TGTGCCAGCCTTCGTAGGGCTAATGAAAAA.

Comment on this clone: The read terminates 3 residues before the CDR3 end, so the remaining end is supplied by the germline J gene. The chain employs TRBV18 and TRBJ1-2; no firm D call. Germline CDR1 reads KGHSH; CDR2 reads LQKENI. This CDR3 region has 15 residues. The CDR3 DNA, read in part, is TGTGCCAGCTCACCAGCGGGCGGGAGCTCCTACGAC. This encodes CASSPAGGSSYD. The whole CDR3 protein reads CASSPAGGSSYDYTF.

As concerns this clone: The read terminates 3 residues ahead of where the CDR3 ends, so the germline J gene completes it. V usage is TRBV5-6 and J usage is TRBJ1-2, with D perhaps TRBD1 (5 bases). V was clipped by 1 base and J by 7 bases, with 11 bases between them. CDR1 SGHDT and CDR2 YYEEEE come from the germline V gene. The CDR3 totals 13 residues. The sequenced part of the CDR3 DNA is TGTGCCAGCAGCTTGAATGGGGCGGTTGGC. Amino acids: CASSLNGAVG. The entire CDR3 reads CASSLNGAVGYTF.

Details on this clone: The missing CDR3 end, 3 residues past where the read stops, is filled in from the germline J gene. This chain links TRBV7-9 with TRBJ1-2, with 7 bases matching TRBD1. This CDR3 is 15 amino acids long. The junction had 7 bases not matched to a gene; V was cut back by 3 bases and J by 3 bases. Per the germline V gene, CDR1 is SEHNR and CDR2 is FQNEAQ (reference sequence). CDR3 bases read: TGTGCCAGCAGCTTTGTGGACAGGACCTACTATGGC. This translates into CASSFVDRTYYG. The entire CDR3 is CASSFVDRTYYGYTF.

In regard to this clone: The CDR3 end falls 3 residues outside the read, so it is completed with the germline J gene. The chain links TRBV10-1 to TRBJ2-2; tentatively, D is TRBD2 (6 bases). The CDR3 extends over 13 amino acids. The germline V gene has CDR1 WNHNN and CDR2 SYGVQD (reference sequence). V was clipped by 2 bases and J by 5 bases, with 6 bases between them. The covered CDR3 bases are TGCGCCAGCAGTGAGGGGGGGACCGGGGAG. It yields the protein CASSEGGTGE. The CDR3 reads in full as CASSEGGTGELFF.

For this clone: A read error may produce the germline difference seen at one junction end. The sequence runs out 3 residues before the end of the CDR3; the remainder is reconstructed from the germline J gene. V and J are TRBV4-2 and TRBJ2-7, with D maybe TRBD1 (6 bases). Germline V CDR1 and CDR2: LGHNA, YNFKEQ. The CDR3 sequence is 13 residues long. The sequenced CDR3 bases are TGCGCCAGCAGCCAGGACCCGGACAGCGAG. Amino acid sequence: CASSQDPDSE. From start to end, the CDR3 is CASSQDPDSEQYF.

The CDR3: CASSSGTSGNYEQYF. The CDR3 DNA, read in part, is TGTGCCAGCAGCTCCGGGACTAGCGGGAATTACGAG. This chain joins TRBV7-9 and TRBJ2-7, with 13 positions matching TRBD2. The read comes to an end 3 residues before the CDR3 does, leaving the germline J gene to fill in the end. This CDR3 has 15 residues. Germline values: CDR1 SEHNR, CDR2 FQNEAQ (reference sequence). V dropped 4 bases and J dropped 4; count of bases not matched to a gene: 4.

A word on this clone: With the read ending 3 residues before the CDR3 end, the germline J gene is used to fill in that end. The rearrangement joins TRBV20-1 to TRBJ2-7, with TRBD2 identical over 16 bases. This CDR3 has 18 amino acids. Germline lookup yields CDR1 DFQATT and CDR2 SNEGSKA (reference sequence). Unmatched junction bases numbered 12, after V lost 4 bases and J lost 3 bases. Incomplete CDR3 DNA: TGCAGTGCTAAACGCGGGACTAGCGGGGGGGCGGGGTTCTACGAG. Translation: CSAKRGTSGGAGFYE. The full CDR3 reads CSAKRGTSGGAGFYEQYF.

Notes on this clone: With the read ending 3 residues before the CDR3 end, the germline J gene is used to fill in that end. The chain has TRBV19 and TRBJ1-2; the match to TRBD1 covers 8 bases. The V gene's germline CDR1 is LNHDA and CDR2 SQIVND (reference sequence). The CDR3 sequence is 15 residues long. The CDR3: CASSIRAGGAGGYTF. Partial CDR3 DNA: TGTGCCAGTAGTATTAGGGCAGGGGGCGCAGGAGGC.

About this clone itself: The CDR3 end lies 3 residues beyond the end of the read and is filled in from the germline J gene. The rearrangement joins TRBV20-1 to TRBJ1-6, with 10 bases matching TRBD1. CDR3 length: 15 residues. Germline V CDR1 and CDR2: DFQATT, SNEGSKA (reference sequence). The V segment lost 3 bases and the J segment 4 bases; nucleotides outside the gene matches: 3. CDR3 DNA (partial): TGCAGTGCTAGGGGGGGACAGGGGTATAATTCACCC. Protein sequence: CSARGGQGYNSP. Given in full, the CDR3 is CSARGGQGYNSPLHF.

As concerns this clone: The DNA ends 3 residues before the CDR3 does, and the rest of the CDR3 is filled in from the germline J gene. The gene calls are TRBV18 and TRBJ2-1; 10 nucleotides align to TRBD1. V was pared by 4 bases and J by 9 bases, with 6 bases of the junction left unmatched. The germline gives CDR1 KGHSH, CDR2 LQKENI. The CDR3 covers 14 residues. The CDR3 bases that were read are TGTGCCAGCTCACTCTCCCGGGACAGGGGTGAG. This encodes CASSLSRDRGE. The CDR3, in full, reads CASSLSRDRGEQFF.

Comments on this clone: The DNA ends 3 residues before the CDR3 does, and the rest of the CDR3 is filled in from the germline J gene. V gene TRBV5-1 combines with J gene TRBJ2-1, with 8 bases aligning to TRBD1. Germline CDR1 SGHRS, CDR2 YFSETQ. The length of the CDR3 is 15 residues. Germline trimming cut 3 bases from V and 5 bases from J; bases unmatched to any gene: 7. The CDR3 is CASSSTGANHNEQFF. The DNA read from the CDR3 is TGCGCCAGCAGCTCGACAGGGGCGAACCACAATGAG. Filled out from reference TRBV5-1 and TRBJ2-1, the complete variable domain reads KAGVTQTPRYLIKTRGQQVTLSCSPISGHRSVSWYQQTPGQGLQFLFEYFSETQRNKGNFPGRFSGRQFSNSRSEMNVSTLELGDSALYLCASSSTGANHNEQFFGPGTRLTVL.

Comments on this clone: The CDR3 end is not reached by the read, which stops 3 residues before it; the germline J gene fills it in. The chain is built from TRBV20-1 and TRBJ1-4; 7 nucleotides align to TRBD1. V was pared by 3 bases and J by 8 bases, with 6 bases of the junction left unmatched. The CDR3 extends over 13 amino acids. Germline V gene lookup returns CDR1 DFQATT and CDR2 SNEGSKA (reference sequence). This CDR3 reads CSARGLTGEKLFF. The covered CDR3 bases are TGCAGTGCTAGGGGGCTGACAGGGGAAAAA.

As regards this clone: The read ends 3 residues early relative to the CDR3; the germline J gene fills the gap. The chain combines TRBV5-1 with TRBJ2-3, with a tentative D call TRBD1 (5 bases). Germline CDR1 reads SGHRS; CDR2 reads YFSETQ. Trimming shortened V by 0 bases and J by 2 bases, and 10 bases separated the two germline ends. This CDR3 region has 15 residues. The covered CDR3 bases are TGCGCCAGCAGCTTGGTTCAGGGTGACACAGATACG. Translation gives CASSLVQGDTDT. The full CDR3 sequence reads CASSLVQGDTDTQYF.